The present entry profiles one T cell receptor beta chain with its context. Its antigen is currently unknown. During construction of the library, unique molecular identifiers were attached to individual cDNA molecules for quantitative, reproducible TCR counting. Authors' analysis steps: A per-sample median of roughly 100,000 TCRs was observed, with a range of roughly 20,000 to 750,000. TCRdb redid the calling of the reads with MiXCR, one entry per CDR3 protein. These V and J calls rely on TCRdb rather than the paper's analysis. The sample carries around 120,000 distinct CDR3 sequences, roughly 8.5% recorded once. This specimen comes from a study of human T cells and chemical hapten exposure. Study results and caveats: TCRs at a frequency above 1 in 1000 stayed unchanged with DPC sensitization.

It was from unfractionated whole blood that total RNA was extracted. Germline-derived CDR1 and CDR2 are SGHVS and FQNEAQ. J was trimmed by 10 bases and V by 5 bases; bases with no gene match: 8. The CDR3 contains 16 residues. This chain uses TRBV7-8 with TRBJ2-1; 16 positions agree with TRBD2. The clonotype comes from a human donor in good health. Some clones in this sample may be carry-over from other donors' samples. Sequences were obtained from whole blood. The CDR3 reads CASSRGTSGRVREQFF. The CDR3 DNA is TGTGCCAGCAGCAGAGGGACTAGCGGGAGGGTTCGGGAGCAGTTCTTC. The full variable domain, rest sourced from reference TRBV7-8 and TRBJ2-1, is GAGVSQSPRYKVAKRGQDVALRCDPISGHVSLFWYQQALGQGPEFLTYFQNEAQLDKSGLPSDRFFAERPEGSVSTLKIQRTQQEDSAVYLCASSRGTSGRVREQFFGPGTRLTVL.